The source of this T cell receptor beta chain is a study of T cell repertoires in cytomegalovirus infection. Study details: It was recently identified HLA-C-restricted and well-studied HLA-B-restricted CMV epitopes that the study used. Through public TCR beta signatures, both CMV infection and matching HLA type were indicated. Study findings and constraints: Using cumulative public TCR beta family frequency, the authors identified those who carried CMV together with the relevant HLA. In two of eight donors, the top clonotype was HLA-C-restricted CMV-specific.

This clonotype showed up many times. Its antigen is as yet unknown. Each CDR3 protein gets one entry after TCRdb re-called the reads with MiXCR. The table has around 50,000 distinct CDR3 sequences, around 18% seen once. The receptor comes from a human donor in good health (CMV status not recorded). Some clones in this sample may be carry-over from other donors' samples. Sequenced material: CD8+ T cells from cultured PBMCs, taken from culture after CMV antigen stimulation.

As DNA, the CDR3 is TGTGCCAGCAGCCCCCGGGGGTGGGCCGGGGAGCTGTTTTTT. Protein: CASSPRGWAGELFF. The V gene is TRBV7-6, the J gene TRBJ2-2; possibly TRBD2 for D (6 bases). Germline V gene sequence: CDR1 SGHVS, CDR2 FNYEAQ. There are 14 residues in the CDR3. V was trimmed by 5 bases and J by 6 bases, leaving 13 bases between them.